This T cell receptor beta chain was sequenced in a study of T cell responses to AZD1222 COVID-19 vaccine. Study information: Some second doses came at about 4 weeks and others at about 12 weeks; these were pooled. Whole-study results and caveats: Unmutated variant regions reportedly attract nearly half of all spike-specific TCRs. Regions 160-218 and 743-854 held dominance among vaccine-associated CD4 TCRs, which spanned spike. Repertoires were obtained solely post-peak T cell response.

With V trimmed by 6 bases and J by 1 base, 5 bases remained unmatched. Looked up from germline, CDR1 is SQVTM and CDR2 is ANQGSEA. This CDR3 comprises 13 residues. As regards this clone: The antigen is not known.

This table comes from immunoSEQ multiplex PCR, and its TCRdb copy is limited to in-frame clones, with some not included. Here the sample spans under 130,000 clones, about 81% being singletons. Source: peripheral blood, taken on day 0 of AZD1222 vaccination. This sequence was found in an adult in good health. The rearrangement uses TRBV29-1 and TRBJ1-2, with 7 bases matching TRBD1. CDR3 protein: CSVVTGVNYGYTF. The CDR3 coding sequence is TGCAGCGTGGTTACAGGGGTTAACTATGGCTACACCTTC.